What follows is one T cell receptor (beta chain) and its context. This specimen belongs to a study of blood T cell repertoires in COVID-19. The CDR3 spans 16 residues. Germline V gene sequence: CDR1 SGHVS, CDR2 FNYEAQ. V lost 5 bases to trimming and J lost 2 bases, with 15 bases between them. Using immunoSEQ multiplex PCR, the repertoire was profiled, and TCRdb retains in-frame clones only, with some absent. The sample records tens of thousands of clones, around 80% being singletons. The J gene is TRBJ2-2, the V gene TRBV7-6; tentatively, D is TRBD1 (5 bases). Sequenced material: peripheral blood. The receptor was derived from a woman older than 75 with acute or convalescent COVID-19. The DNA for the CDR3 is TGTGCCAGCAGCCTCAGGGAAACTCGAAACACCGGGGAGCTGTTTTTT. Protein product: CASSLRETRNTGELFF.